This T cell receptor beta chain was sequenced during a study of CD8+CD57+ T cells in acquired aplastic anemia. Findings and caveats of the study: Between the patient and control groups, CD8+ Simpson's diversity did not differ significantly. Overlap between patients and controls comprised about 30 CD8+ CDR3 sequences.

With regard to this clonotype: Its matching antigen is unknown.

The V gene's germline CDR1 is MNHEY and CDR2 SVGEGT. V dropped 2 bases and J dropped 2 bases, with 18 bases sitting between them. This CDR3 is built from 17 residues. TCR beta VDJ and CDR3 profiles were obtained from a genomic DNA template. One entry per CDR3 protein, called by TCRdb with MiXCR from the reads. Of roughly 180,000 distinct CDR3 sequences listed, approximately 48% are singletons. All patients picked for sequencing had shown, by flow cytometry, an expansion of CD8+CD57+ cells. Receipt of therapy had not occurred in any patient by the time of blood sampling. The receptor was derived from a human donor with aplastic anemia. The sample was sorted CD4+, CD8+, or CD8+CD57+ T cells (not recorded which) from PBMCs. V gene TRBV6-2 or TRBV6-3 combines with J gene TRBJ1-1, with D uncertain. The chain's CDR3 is CASSYTPTMSVNTEAFF. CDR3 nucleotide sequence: TGTGCCAGCAGTTACACCCCAACTATGTCAGTTAACACTGAAGCTTTCTTT.